Included here is one TCR beta chain sequence, with context. Antigen specificity is unknown. CDR3 size: 16 residues. The junction had 6 bases not matched to a gene; V was cut back by 4 bases and J by 3 bases. The germline CDR1 and CDR2 sequences are SGHNT and YYREEE (reference sequence). The data stem from a study of beta chain features in type 1 diabetes. Study outcomes and limitations: Resolution of whether HLA type affects TCRB rearrangement was not achieved here. There was a moderate but significant shortening of TCRB CDR3s in all four CD4+ subsets of Type 1 diabetes patients.

TCRB transcripts that were expressed got sequenced, as all of the isolated RNA had been reverse transcribed. Method: immunoSEQ multiplex PCR; TCRdb's copy keeps in-frame clones and lacks some. In the table there are a few hundred thousand clones, 15% of which are singletons. The sample was naive CD4+ T cells from blood. V gene TRBV5-4 combines with J gene TRBJ2-7, with TRBD2 matching over 14 bases. The receptor comes from a man aged 18 to 30 with type 1 diabetes. DNA of the CDR3: TGTGCCAGCAGCGCGACTAGCGGGGGGGCAGTCTACGAGCAGTACTTC. Translated, it gives CASSATSGGAVYEQYF. Together with reference TRBV5-4 and TRBJ2-7, the CDR3 gives the full variable domain: ETGVTQSPTHLIKTRGQQVTLRCSSQSGHNTVSWYQQALGQGPQFIFQYYREEENGRGNFPPRFSGLQFPNYSSELNVNALELDDSALYLCASSATSGGAVYEQYFGPGTRLTVT.